This TCR beta chain was identified in a study of blood T cell repertoires in COVID-19. Per the original data handling: Amplifying reference gene primers gave estimates of nucleated cell counts. The table came from immunoSEQ multiplex PCR; TCRdb's copy has only in-frame clones and leaves some out. The V and J calls and clone size were taken over from that table, and D and trimming were inferred from the DNA. The sample has approximately 70,000 clones; just over 85% are singletons. V lost 4 bases and J lost 4, with 9 bases in between. CDR1 SGHRS and CDR2 YFSETQ come from the germline V gene. The CDR3 is made up of 13 amino acids.

This sequence joins TRBV5-1 and TRBJ1-3, with D maybe TRBD1 (5 bases). This receptor was taken from a human donor in a cohort sampled during active COVID-19. Sequencing input: peripheral blood. CDR3 loop: CASSPNRGNTIYF. The CDR3, as DNA: TGCGCCAGCAGCCCTAACAGGGGAAACACCATATATTTT.